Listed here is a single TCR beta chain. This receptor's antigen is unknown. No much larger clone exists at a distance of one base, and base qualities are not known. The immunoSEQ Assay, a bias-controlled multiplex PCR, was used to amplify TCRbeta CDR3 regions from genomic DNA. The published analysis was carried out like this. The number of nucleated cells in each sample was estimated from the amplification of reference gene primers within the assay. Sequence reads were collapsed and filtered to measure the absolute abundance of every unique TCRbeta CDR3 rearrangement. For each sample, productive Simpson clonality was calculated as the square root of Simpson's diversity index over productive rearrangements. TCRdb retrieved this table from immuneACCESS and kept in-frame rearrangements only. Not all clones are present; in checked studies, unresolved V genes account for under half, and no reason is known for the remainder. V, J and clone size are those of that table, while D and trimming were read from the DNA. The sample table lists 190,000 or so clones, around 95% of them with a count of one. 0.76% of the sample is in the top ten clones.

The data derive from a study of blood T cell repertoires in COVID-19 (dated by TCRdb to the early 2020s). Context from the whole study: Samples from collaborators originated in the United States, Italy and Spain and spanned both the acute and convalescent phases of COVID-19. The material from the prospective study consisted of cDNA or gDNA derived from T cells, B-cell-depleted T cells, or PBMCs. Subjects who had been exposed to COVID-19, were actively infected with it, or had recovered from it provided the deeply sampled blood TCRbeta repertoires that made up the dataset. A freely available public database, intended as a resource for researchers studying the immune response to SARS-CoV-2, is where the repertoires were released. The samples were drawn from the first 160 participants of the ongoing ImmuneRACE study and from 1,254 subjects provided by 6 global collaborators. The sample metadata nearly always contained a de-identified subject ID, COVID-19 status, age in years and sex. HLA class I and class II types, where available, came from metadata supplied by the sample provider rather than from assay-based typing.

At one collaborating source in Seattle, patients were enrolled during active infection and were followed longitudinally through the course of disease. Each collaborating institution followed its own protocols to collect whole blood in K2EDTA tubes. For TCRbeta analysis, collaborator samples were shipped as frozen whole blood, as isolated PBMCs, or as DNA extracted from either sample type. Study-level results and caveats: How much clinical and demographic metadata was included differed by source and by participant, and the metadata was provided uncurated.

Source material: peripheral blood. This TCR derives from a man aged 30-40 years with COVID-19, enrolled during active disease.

This receptor has the CDR3 CASSFSGGRDTQYF. The nucleotide sequence reads as follows: TGTGCCAGCAGCTTCAGCGGGGGTCGAGATACGCAGTATTTT. Rearrangement joined TRBV11-2 to TRBJ2-3, with TRBD2 matching 8 junction bases. V lost 3 bases and J lost 5 bases, and the count of bases not matched to a germline gene is 4. From its cysteine to its phenylalanine, the CDR3 spans 14 amino acids. Of all the DNA, just the CDR3 is kept, 42 bases in frame from base 1. As encoded in the germline V gene, CDR1 is SGHAT while CDR2 is FQNNGV.